This section outlines one T cell receptor (beta chain) sequence together with its context. Its antigen is undetermined. Profiling relied on immunoSEQ multiplex PCR, and the TCRdb table lists in-frame clones only, not all of them. The sample lists around 68,000 clones, around 84% occurring once. The data stem from a study of OX40 agonist ivuxolimab in advanced cancers. Study background: Administration of intravenous ivuxolimab to patients occurred every 2 weeks at 0.01 to 10 mg/kg. Study results and limitations: Both blood CD4+ and CD8+ T cells showed clonal growth by week 6 at 0.1 to 3.0 mg/kg. Expansion of clones was among the lowest in partial responders at 0.1-3.0 mg/kg.

The CDR3 has 14 amino acids. Germline assignment: CDR1 LNHDA and CDR2 SQIVND (reference sequence). The V end lost 3 bases, the J end lost 4 bases, and 12 bases lay between the germline ends. Autoimmune disease history or systemic immunosuppression excluded patients. The gene calls are TRBV19 and TRBJ2-5; perhaps TRBD2 as D (5 bases). The sequencing here drew on CD4+ or CD8+ T cells sorted from blood, taken in a trial of the OX40 agonist ivuxolimab. This receptor was obtained from an adult with an advanced solid tumor such as melanoma, head and neck, liver or kidney cancer. This CDR3 reads CASSINLRGETQYF. CDR3 DNA: TGTGCCAGTAGTATCAACCTCCGGGGAGAGACCCAGTACTTC.